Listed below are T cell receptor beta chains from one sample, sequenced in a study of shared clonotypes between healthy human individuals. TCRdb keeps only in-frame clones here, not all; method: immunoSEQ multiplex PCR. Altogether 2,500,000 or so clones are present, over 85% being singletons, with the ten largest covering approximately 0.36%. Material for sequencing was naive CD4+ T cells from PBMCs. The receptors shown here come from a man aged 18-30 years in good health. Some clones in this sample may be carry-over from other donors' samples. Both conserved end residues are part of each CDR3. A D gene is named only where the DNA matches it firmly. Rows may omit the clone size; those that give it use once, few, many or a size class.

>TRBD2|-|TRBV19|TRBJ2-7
CASSPSGVNSYEQYF
TGTGCCAGTAGCCCTAGCGGCGTAAACTCCTACGAGCAGTACTTC
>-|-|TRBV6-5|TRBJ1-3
CASRRGSQRGNTIYF
TGTGCCAGCAGGCGGGGCAGTCAGAGGGGAAACACCATATATTTT
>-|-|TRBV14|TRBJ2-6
CASSQDWFGANVLTF
TGTGCCAGCAGCCAAGACTGGTTTGGGGCCAACGTCCTGACTTTC
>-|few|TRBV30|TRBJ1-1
CAWRYSAEAFF
TGTGCCTGGAGGTATAGCGCTGAAGCTTTCTTT
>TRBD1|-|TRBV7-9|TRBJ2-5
CASSLVPGQQETQYF
TGTGCCAGCAGCTTGGTGCCGGGACAGCAAGAGACCCAGTACTTC
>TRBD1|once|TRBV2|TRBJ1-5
CASSATGGHQPQHF
TGTGCCAGCAGTGCGACAGGGGGGCATCAGCCCCAGCATTTT
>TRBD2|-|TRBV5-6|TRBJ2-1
CASSLVRTSGGNEQFF
TGTGCCAGCAGCTTGGTGAGGACTAGCGGGGGGAATGAGCAGTTCTTC
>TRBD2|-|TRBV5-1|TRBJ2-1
CASSLTSGSSYNEQFF
TGCGCCAGCAGCCTAACTAGCGGGAGCTCCTACAATGAGCAGTTCTTC
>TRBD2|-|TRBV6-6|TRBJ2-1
CASSRGLAGTYNEQFF
TGTGCCAGCAGCCGCGGACTAGCGGGAACCTACAATGAGCAGTTCTTC
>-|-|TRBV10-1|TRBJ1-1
CASSEIVGTEAFF
TGCGCCAGCAGTGAGATCGTGGGCACTGAAGCTTTCTTT
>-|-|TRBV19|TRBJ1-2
CASSIAGAAYGYTF
TGTGCCAGTAGTATTGCCGGGGCAGCCTATGGCTACACCTTC
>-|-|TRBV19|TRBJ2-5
CATSPRGKETQYF
TGTGCCACCTCCCCCCGTGGTAAAGAGACCCAGTACTTC
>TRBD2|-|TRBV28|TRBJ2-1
CASSPGLAALKPYNEQFF
TGTGCCAGCAGTCCGGGACTAGCGGCCCTGAAGCCCTACAATGAGCAGTTCTTC
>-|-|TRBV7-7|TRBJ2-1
CASSLAEGANEQFF
TGTGCCAGCAGCTTAGCGGAAGGGGCCAATGAGCAGTTCTTC
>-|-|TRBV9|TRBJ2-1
CASSVIGDSYYNEQFF
TGTGCCAGCAGCGTAATAGGCGATAGCTACTACAATGAGCAGTTCTTC
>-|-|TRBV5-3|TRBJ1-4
CASSSRQPTNEKLFF
TGTGCCAGCAGCTCACGACAGCCAACTAATGAAAAACTGTTTTTT
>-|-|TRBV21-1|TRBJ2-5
CASFGETQYF
TGTGCCAGCTTCGGGGAGACCCAGTACTTC
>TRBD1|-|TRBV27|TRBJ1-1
CASSSKGQGAVTEAFF
TGTGCCAGCAGTTCAAAGGGACAGGGGGCTGTCACTGAAGCTTTCTTT
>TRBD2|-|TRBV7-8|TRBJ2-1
CASSFRSSGGYNEQFF
TGTGCCAGCAGCTTCCGTTCGAGCGGGGGATACAATGAGCAGTTCTTC
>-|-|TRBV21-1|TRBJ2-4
CASGDFPPKNIQYF
TGTGCCTCCGGGGATTTTCCCCCCAAAAACATTCAGTACTTC
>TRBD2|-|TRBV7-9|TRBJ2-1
CASSHGLAGAGDEQFF
TGTGCCAGCAGCCACGGGCTAGCGGGAGCTGGCGATGAGCAGTTCTTC
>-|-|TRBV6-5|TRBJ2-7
CASSYLDSKSVEQYF
TGTGCCAGCAGTTATTTGGACAGCAAGTCCGTGGAGCAGTACTTC
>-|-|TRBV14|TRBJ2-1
CASSQVRPLLVNEQFF
TGTGCCAGCAGCCAAGTTCGACCCCTACTAGTCAATGAGCAGTTCTTC
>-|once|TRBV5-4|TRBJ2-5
CASKEQGIETQYF
TGTGCCAGCAAAGAACAGGGAATCGAGACCCAGTACTTC
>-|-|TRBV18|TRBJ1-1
CASSPDPSTEAFF
TGTGCCAGCTCACCAGACCCGAGCACTGAAGCTTTCTTT
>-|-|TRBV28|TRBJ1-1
CASSPVPAEAFF
TGTGCCAGCAGTCCGGTGCCGGCTGAAGCTTTCTTT
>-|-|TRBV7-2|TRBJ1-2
CASSLGGSQVGGYTF
TGTGCCAGCAGCTTGGGGGGGAGTCAGGTGGGCGGCTACACCTTC
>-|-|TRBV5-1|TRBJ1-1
CASSLESYTEAFF
TGCGCCAGCAGCTTGGAAAGCTACACTGAAGCTTTCTTT
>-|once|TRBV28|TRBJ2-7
CASSSPPYEQYF
TGTGCCAGCAGTTCCCCTCCTTACGAGCAGTACTTC
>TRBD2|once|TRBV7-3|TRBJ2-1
CASSASSSGTSGSTRNEQFF
TGTGCCAGCAGCGCGTCTTCCTCCGGGACTAGCGGGAGTACGAGGAATGAGCAGTTCTTC
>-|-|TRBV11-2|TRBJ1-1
CASSLPGLGTEAFF
TGTGCCAGCAGCCTCCCAGGCTTGGGGACTGAAGCTTTCTTT
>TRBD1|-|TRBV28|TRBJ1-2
CASTRAGGPLGRGYTF
TGTGCCAGCACTCGGGCAGGGGGACCGCTGGGACGGGGCTACACCTTC
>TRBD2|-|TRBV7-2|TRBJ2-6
CASSPSGSASGANVLTF
TGTGCCAGCAGCCCTAGCGGGAGCGCATCTGGGGCCAACGTCCTGACTTTC
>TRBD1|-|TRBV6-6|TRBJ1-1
CASREGQLNTEAFF
TGTGCCAGCAGGGAGGGACAGCTGAACACTGAAGCTTTCTTT
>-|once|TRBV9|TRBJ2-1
CASSVGGRGNEQFF
TGTGCCAGCAGCGTAGGTGGCAGAGGGAATGAGCAGTTCTTC
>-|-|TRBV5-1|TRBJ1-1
CASSLDWGTEAFF
TGCGCCAGCAGCTTGGATTGGGGCACTGAAGCTTTCTTT
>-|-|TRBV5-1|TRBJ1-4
CASSRAVGGWTNEKLFF
TGCGCCAGCAGCCGGGCTGTGGGTGGATGGACTAATGAAAAACTGTTTTTT
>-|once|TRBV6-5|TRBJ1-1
CASSSGAGITEAFF
TGTGCCAGCAGTTCCGGGGCGGGGATAACTGAAGCTTTCTTT
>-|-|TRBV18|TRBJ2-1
CASSPDTNEQFF
TGTGCCAGCTCACCGGATACCAATGAGCAGTTCTTC
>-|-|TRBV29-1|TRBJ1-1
CSVVGVVNTEAFF
TGCAGCGTTGTTGGGGTGGTGAACACTGAAGCTTTCTTT
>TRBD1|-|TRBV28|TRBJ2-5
CASTNLPGQGLGDLETQYF
TGTGCCAGCACCAACCTTCCGGGACAGGGGCTTGGTGATCTCGAGACCCAGTACTTC
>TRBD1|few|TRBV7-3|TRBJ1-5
CASSLNRDSGQHF
TGTGCCAGCAGCTTAAACCGGGACAGTGGCCAGCATTTT
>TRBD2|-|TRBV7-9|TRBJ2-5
CASSLWLAGEETQYF
TGTGCCAGCAGCTTATGGCTAGCGGGGGAAGAGACCCAGTACTTC
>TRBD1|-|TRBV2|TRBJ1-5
CASGGQGYQPQHF
TGTGCCAGCGGGGGACAGGGCTATCAGCCCCAGCATTTT
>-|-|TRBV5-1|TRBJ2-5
CASSLDNQETQYF
TGCGCCAGCAGCCTCGACAACCAAGAGACCCAGTACTTC
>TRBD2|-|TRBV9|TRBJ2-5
CASSPHNERLAGETQYF
TGTGCCAGCAGCCCCCATAACGAGAGACTAGCGGGAGAGACCCAGTACTTC
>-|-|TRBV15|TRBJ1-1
CATRGWQPMNTEAFF
TGTGCCACCAGAGGGTGGCAGCCCATGAACACTGAAGCTTTCTTT
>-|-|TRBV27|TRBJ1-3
CASSNGLHSTIYF
TGTGCCAGCAGCAACGGACTCCACTCCACCATATATTTT
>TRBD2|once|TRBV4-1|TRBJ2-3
CASSQGWREHADTQYF
TGCGCCAGCAGCCAAGGCTGGCGGGAGCATGCAGATACGCAGTATTTT
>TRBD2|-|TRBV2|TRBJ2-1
CASSEVFRASGDYEQFF
TGTGCCAGCAGTGAAGTGTTTCGGGCTAGCGGGGACTATGAGCAGTTCTTC
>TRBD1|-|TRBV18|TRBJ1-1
CASSPLTGVGTEAFF
TGTGCCAGCTCACCCCTTACAGGGGTCGGCACTGAAGCTTTCTTT
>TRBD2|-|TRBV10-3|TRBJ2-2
CAIRASGRGNTGELFF
TGTGCCATCAGAGCTAGCGGGAGGGGGAACACCGGGGAGCTGTTTTTT
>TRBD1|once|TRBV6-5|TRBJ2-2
CASWDRGTTGELFF
TGTGCCAGCTGGGACAGGGGTACCACCGGGGAGCTGTTTTTT
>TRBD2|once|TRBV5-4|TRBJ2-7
CASSLGLAGLSYEQYF
TGTGCCAGCAGCTTGGGACTAGCGGGACTGTCCTACGAGCAGTACTTC
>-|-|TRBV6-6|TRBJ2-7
CASSRVVEEKQYF
TGTGCCAGCAGCCGAGTCGTTGAGGAGAAGCAGTACTTC